These 23 T cell receptor beta chains share one sample of origin, sequenced in a study of shared T cell receptors in the human thymus. This table comes from immunoSEQ multiplex PCR, and its TCRdb copy is limited to in-frame clones, with some not included. The table shows hundreds of thousands of clones, with 85% to 95% occurring only once. Sequencing input: thymocytes. These receptors were collected from a human donor.

The chain employs TRBV5-1 and TRBJ2-1, with D unresolved. The germline V gene has CDR1 SGHRS and CDR2 YFSETQ. Trimming removed 0 bases at V and 7 bases at J, with 17 bases between. The CDR3 has 16 amino acids. The CDR3 region has the DNA TGCGCCAGCAGCTTGGCCTCTCTGCTAATTGCGAATGAGCAGTTCTTC. This gives the protein CASSLASLLIANEQFF.

This rearrangement joins TRBV5-1 to TRBJ1-1, with D unresolved. The V end was cut by 2 bases, the J end by 3 bases, with 14 bases between. Germline CDR1 reads SGHRS; CDR2 reads YFSETQ. The CDR3 loop spans 15 amino acids. CDR3 sequence (DNA): TGCGCCAGCAGCTTACAATTTAACAGCTACACTGAAGCTTTCTTT. Its protein product is CASSLQFNSYTEAFF.

The chain couples TRBV10-3 to TRBJ2-7; D might be TRBD1 or TRBD2, each matching 6 bases. The V gene lost 11 bases and the J gene lost 1 base, with 12 bases spanning the gap. Per germline, CDR1 ENHRY and CDR2 SYGVKD. The CDR3 has 12 residues. The CDR3 sequence is CAGGGGSYEQYF. The CDR3 DNA is TGTGCCGGCGGAGGGGGTTCCTACGAGCAGTACTTC.

The rearrangement joins TRBV21-1 to TRBJ2-1; no DNA check was done on the table's D call, TRBD1. TRBV21-1 is assigned pseudogene status. The CDR3 has 16 amino acids. CDR3 sequence: CASSVEAGETYNEQFF. In DNA form, the CDR3 reads TGTGCCAGCAGCGTCGAGGCAGGGGAGACCTACAATGAGCAGTTCTTC.

This clone showed up just once. The V gene is TRBV5-1, the J gene TRBJ2-1; 8 bases are a match to TRBD2. The CDR3 is made up of 17 amino acids. CDR1 is SGHRS and CDR2 is YFSETQ in the germline V gene. V was clipped by 0 bases and J by 8 bases; unmatched bases: 13. The CDR3 sequence: CASSLVVPGLATHEQFF. The CDR3, as DNA: TGCGCCAGCAGCTTGGTAGTCCCCGGACTAGCTACCCATGAGCAGTTCTTC. Based on the CDR3 plus reference TRBV5-1 and TRBJ2-1, the full variable domain is KAGVTQTPRYLIKTRGQQVTLSCSPISGHRSVSWYQQTPGQGLQFLFEYFSETQRNKGNFPGRFSGRQFSNSRSEMNVSTLELGDSALYLCASSLVVPGLATHEQFFGPGTRLTVL.

The rearrangement joins TRBV7-9 to TRBJ2-1; perhaps TRBD2 as D (5 bases). V was shortened by 5 bases and J by 5 bases, with 10 bases between the two germline ends. The CDR3 consists of 13 residues. In germline, CDR1 is SEHNR, CDR2 FQNEAQ (reference sequence). This CDR3 reads CASSPPGNNEQFF. The CDR3 DNA is TGTGCCAGCAGCCCCCCCGGGAACAATGAGCAGTTCTTC.

The V gene is TRBV4-3, the J gene TRBJ2-3, with 12 bases aligning to TRBD2. CDR1 and CDR2 (germline): LGHNA, YSLEER. The CDR3 runs to 20 residues. With 4 bases clipped from V and 1 base from J, the junction kept 15 bases outside the gene matches. CDR3 DNA: TGCGCCAGCAGCCGGGGCGTTTTGACTAGCGGGAGTGAGGGCACAGATACGCAGTATTTT. This sequence encodes CASSRGVLTSGSEGTDTQYF.

This clone came up once. V gene TRBV18 combines with J gene TRBJ1-1; unclear D gene. Trimming took off 4 bases at V and 3 bases at J, with 15 bases between the two ends. Germline assignment: CDR1 KGHSH and CDR2 LQKENI. The CDR3 has 15 amino acids. Here the CDR3 reads CASSLETKRDTEAFF. CDR3 nucleotides: TGTGCCAGCTCACTCGAGACAAAAAGGGACACTGAAGCTTTCTTT.

The V gene is TRBV18, the J gene TRBJ2-7, with 9 nucleotides matching TRBD1. Germline loops: CDR1 KGHSH, CDR2 LQKENI. The CDR3 covers 16 residues. V lost 6 bases, J lost 5 bases, and 14 bases stayed unmatched. Written as DNA, the CDR3 is TGTGCCAGCTCCCAGTTGGAGGGACAGGGAAGACACGAGCAGTACTTC. Protein sequence: CASSQLEGQGRHEQYF.

This clone was counted a single time. The chain is built from TRBV27 and TRBJ2-3, with TRBD2 matching 7 bases. J gave up 0 bases and V 8 bases, and 14 bases lay outside the gene matches. The CDR3 is 17 residues long. Germline lookup yields CDR1 MNHEY and CDR2 SMNVEV (reference sequence). The CDR3 DNA sequence: TGTGCCAGCCCAAAGGGAGCTAGCGGACCTAGCACAGATACGCAGTATTTT. It codes for CASPKGASGPSTDTQYF.

The chain couples TRBV2 to TRBJ1-2; D call uncertain. The CDR3 consists of 17 residues. V dropped 2 bases and J dropped 2 bases, with 18 bases sitting between them. CDR1 is SNHLY and CDR2 is FYNNEI in the germline V gene. The CDR3 DNA follows: TGTGCCAGCAGTGAAAGGGCGACACGCCACCGAAACTATGGCTACACCTTC. It yields the protein CASSERATRHRNYGYTF.

This rearrangement joins TRBV4-2 to TRBJ2-7; 9 nucleotides match TRBD1. J lost 5 bases, V lost 1 base, and 6 bases had no gene match. Germline CDR1 reads LGHNA; CDR2 reads YNFKEQ. The CDR3 runs to 15 residues. The CDR3 is CASSQVQGAINEQYF. As DNA, the CDR3 is TGTGCCAGCAGCCAAGTACAGGGGGCTATCAACGAGCAGTACTTC.

The rearrangement uses TRBV5-6 and TRBJ1-2, with D unresolved. This CDR3 is built from 14 residues. Germline V lookup: CDR1 SGHDT, CDR2 YYEEEE. The germline V and J ends were trimmed by 0 bases and 6 bases, with 12 bases remaining between them. The CDR3 region has the DNA TGTGCCAGCAGCTTGGGCGGGGAACTGCATGGCTACACCTTC. It specifies CASSLGGELHGYTF.

The chain joins TRBV14 to TRBJ2-7; 7 bases match TRBD2. The germline CDR1 and CDR2 sequences are SGHDN and FVKESK. V shed 0 bases, J shed 2 bases, and the junction held 7 bases outside the gene matches. This CDR3 has 16 residues. The DNA for the CDR3 is TGTGCCAGCAGCCAAGATCGAGCGGGACTACCCTACGAGCAGTACTTC. As protein: CASSQDRAGLPYEQYF.

V usage is TRBV6-5 and J usage is TRBJ1-5, with D possibly TRBD1 on 6 matching bases. Looked up from germline, CDR1 is MNHEY and CDR2 is SVGAGI. The V gene lost 5 bases and the J gene lost 2 bases, with 13 bases spanning the gap. The CDR3 length is 15 residues. Here the CDR3 reads CASSHTGIGNQPQHF. The CDR3 DNA follows: TGTGCCAGCAGTCACACAGGGATAGGCAATCAGCCCCAGCATTTT.

The chain recombines TRBV20-1 with TRBJ2-3, with 9 bases matching TRBD2. V shed 6 bases, J shed 14 bases, and the junction held 6 bases outside the gene matches. CDR1 and CDR2 from the germline V gene are DFQATT and SNEGSKA (reference sequence). This CDR3 contains 10 residues. CDR3 nucleotide sequence: TGCAGTGCCGAGCGGGAGGCCTTGTATTTT. Translating it yields CSAEREALYF.

The V and J genes are TRBV5-6 and TRBJ2-7; D gene ambiguous. V lost 3 bases and J lost 2, with 9 bases in between. The germline CDR1 and CDR2 sequences are SGHDT and YYEEEE. The CDR3 extends over 13 amino acids. Here the CDR3 DNA reads TGTGCCAGCAGCTACGCAGGTCCCTACGAGCAGTACTTC. Its protein product is CASSYAGPYEQYF.

A note on this clone: At one end the junction does not follow the germline gene, possibly because of a read error. The CDR3 protein is CASSPPWAEGWTQYF. DNA of the CDR3: TGTGCCAGTTCACCACCATGGGCAGAAGGTTGGACCCAGTACTTC. The V gene is TRBV18, the J gene TRBJ2-5; D gene unclear. This CDR3 contains 15 residues. Per germline, CDR1 KGHSH and CDR2 LQKENI.

This sequence joins TRBV28 and TRBJ1-5; D gene ambiguous. Looked up from germline, CDR1 is MDHEN and CDR2 is SYDVKM. The V gene lost 4 bases and the J gene lost 1 base, with 14 bases spanning the gap. This CDR3 contains 16 residues. The CDR3 sequence is CASSCWKFRSNQPQHF. In DNA, the CDR3 is TGTGCCAGCAGTTGCTGGAAATTTAGGAGCAATCAGCCCCAGCATTTT. The variable domain in full, with the rest retrieved from reference TRBV28 and TRBJ1-5, is DVKVTQSSRYLVKRTGEKVFLECVQDMDHENMFWYRQDPGLGLRLIYFSYDVKMKEKGDIPEGYSVSREKKERFSLILESASTNQTSMYLCASSCWKFRSNQPQHFGDGTRLSIL.

This clone was counted a single time. The J gene is TRBJ2-1, the V gene TRBV7-6; the D gene could be TRBD1 or TRBD2 (6 bases each). CDR1 SGHVS and CDR2 FNYEAQ come from the germline V gene. CDR3 length: 15 residues. Trimming left V 8 bases short and J 7 bases short, with 21 bases between. The CDR3 is CASSRGDSRGNEQFF. The CDR3 DNA reads as TGTGCCAGCTCGAGGGGGGATAGCCGTGGGAATGAGCAGTTCTTC.

The V call is TRBV6-4, the J call TRBJ2-1; TRBD1 is a possible D gene (6 bases). The CDR3 sequence is 17 residues long. V was pared by 0 bases and J by 6 bases, with 18 bases between. Germline V gene sequence: CDR1 MRHNA, CDR2 SNTAGT. The CDR3 bases are TGTGCCAGCAGTGACTCGGCATCGGCAGGGGCACTCAATGAGCAGTTCTTC. It is translated as CASSDSASAGALNEQFF.

The chain joins TRBV4-2 to TRBJ2-3, with TRBD2 matching 10 bases. Germline CDR1 reads LGHNA; CDR2 reads YNFKEQ. After removal of 4 bases from V and 3 bases from J, the junction contained 10 bases not matched to a gene. The CDR3 length is 17 residues. The CDR3 nucleotides read TGTGCCAGCAGCCCTTCTTGGAGCGGGAGGGGAACAGATACGCAGTATTTT. It is translated as CASSPSWSGRGTDTQYF.

This chain uses TRBV6-5 with TRBJ2-7; TRBD1 is a possible D gene (5 bases). Trimming pared 4 bases from V and 1 base from J, leaving 14 bases between. Per the germline V gene, CDR1 is MNHEY and CDR2 is SVGAGI. The CDR3 covers 15 residues. The CDR3 DNA follows: TGTGCCAGCAGTTGCACGACAGATAGGTCCTACGAGCAGTACTTC. Protein: CASSCTTDRSYEQYF.